The text below deals with one T cell receptor (beta chain). Its antigen is undetermined. TCRdb ran MiXCR on the 5' RACE reads and lists one entry per CDR3 protein. The data contain 450,000 or so distinct CDR3 sequences, 25% of them singletons. This sample stems from a study of T-cell memory formation after mild COVID-19. Study information: Most TCR clusters belonged to a single donor. Study results and limitations: Clones that contracted clustered mainly in CM and EM if CD4+ and in EMRA if CD8+.

Input material: PBMCs or a T cell subset sorted from them (not recorded which). This TCR was recovered from an adult woman who had mild COVID-19 (a few samples of this study predate the infection). Cell type and time point are not known.

CDR3 amino acids: CASSQRTAGELFF. DNA for the CDR3: TGTGCCAGCAGCCAGAGGACGGCCGGGGAGCTGTTTTTT. V and J are TRBV12-3 or TRBV12-4 and TRBJ2-2; unclear D gene. V lost 6 bases to trimming and J lost 6 bases, with 11 bases between them. The CDR3 has 13 amino acids.